This TCR beta chain emerged from a study of post-analysis software for immune sequencing data. Trimming removed 0 bases at V and 9 bases at J, with 10 bases between. The CDR3 consists of 13 residues. Germline V gene sequence: CDR1 SGDLS, CDR2 YYNGEE. Carried by the TCR beta cDNA libraries were unique molecular identifiers. cDNA molecules numbering 400,000 to 550,000 came from approximately 1 to 10 million T cells. Each CDR3 protein is one row after TCRdb ran MiXCR on the PCR reads. The sample holds about 820,000 distinct CDR3 sequences, roughly 50% seen once. Study-wide results and limits: Controls showed lower frequencies than patients for five TRBV segments, and TRBV5-6, TRBV5-1 and TRBV20-1 were among these. F-measure co-clustering was strong for batch-matched samples.

Comment on this clonotype: What it recognizes is unknown.

The sample was blood. This receptor was taken from a girl aged 5-17 years with multiple sclerosis. This chain joins TRBV9 and TRBJ2-1; D is unclear. CDR3 bases: TGTGCCAGCAGCGTAGACGGGTTAGGTGAGCAGTTCTTC. As protein: CASSVDGLGEQFF.